One and the same sample provided the 8 T cell receptor beta chains below, sequenced in a study of CD8 T cells in Susac syndrome. Random hexamers were used to reverse transcribe the RNA input (roughly 0.5 to 1 ug). TCRdb independently ran MiXCR on the immunoSEQ multiplex PCR reads; one entry per CDR3 protein. In the table there are about 150,000 distinct CDR3 sequences, just under 95% of which are singletons. Sequenced input: CD8+ T cells from PBMCs. These receptors were collected from a human donor with multiple sclerosis.

The chain is built from TRBV29-1 and TRBJ2-1, with TRBD1 matching 8 bases. Germline V gene lookup returns CDR1 SQVTM and CDR2 ANQGSEA. The length of the CDR3 is 15 residues. Trimming at V came to 3 bases and at J to 8 bases, leaving 12 bases not matched to a gene. In nucleotides, the CDR3 is TGCAGCGTTGAGTTAACAGGGGGTAGGGTCCATGAGCAGTTCTTC. Residues: CSVELTGGRVHEQFF.

V and J are TRBV20-1 and TRBJ2-3, with a weak D call TRBD2 (5 bases). Germline-derived CDR1 and CDR2 are DFQATT and SNEGSKA (reference sequence). This CDR3 contains 13 residues. V gave up 6 bases and J gave up 2 bases, with 12 bases separating them. The chain's CDR3 is CSAHPTNTDTQYF. CDR3 nucleotides: TGCAGTGCGCACCCGACTAACACAGATACGCAGTATTTT.

V gene TRBV3-1 combines with J gene TRBJ2-1, with a weak D call TRBD2 (5 bases). V was shortened by 0 bases and J by 6 bases, with 12 bases between the two germline ends. The V gene's germline CDR1 is LGHDT and CDR2 YNNKEL (reference sequence). The CDR3 spans 15 residues. Here the CDR3 reads CASSQEATTLNEQFF. CDR3 DNA sequence: TGTGCCAGCAGCCAAGAAGCGACTACCCTCAATGAGCAGTTCTTC.

V is TRBV6-6 and J is TRBJ1-1; a weak D match, TRBD1 (5 bases). The CDR3 extends over 13 amino acids. Germline-derived CDR1 and CDR2 are MNHNY and SVGAGI (reference sequence). The germline V and J ends were trimmed by 5 bases and 2 bases, with 9 bases remaining between them. The CDR3 is CASSPGFNTEAFF. DNA for the CDR3: TGTGCCAGCAGTCCAGGGTTTAACACTGAAGCTTTCTTT.

J is TRBJ2-1 and V is TRBV4-2; maybe TRBD2 (5 bases). Trimming pared 1 base from V and 7 bases from J, leaving 11 bases between. This CDR3 region has 14 residues. Germline-derived CDR1 and CDR2 are LGHNA and YNFKEQ. CDR3 amino acids: CASSQGRGPNEQFF. CDR3 bases: TGTGCCAGCAGCCAAGGAAGAGGGCCAAATGAGCAGTTCTTC.

CDR3 DNA: TGTGCCAGCAGCCAGCGGGTGAGGCCCTCGTCTGAAGCTTTCTTT. Protein sequence: CASSQRVRPSSEAFF. V gene TRBV3-1 combines with J gene TRBJ1-1, with D unresolved. Germline CDR1 is LGHDT and CDR2 is YNNKEL (reference sequence). This CDR3 is built from 15 residues. V was pared by 3 bases and J by 6 bases, with 17 bases between.

The V call is TRBV20-1, the J call TRBJ2-7, with TRBD1 matching over 7 bases. CDR1 DFQATT and CDR2 SNEGSKA come from the germline V gene (reference sequence). The CDR3 is made up of 15 amino acids. V shed 6 bases, J shed 3 bases, and the junction held 14 bases outside the gene matches. CDR3 in DNA: TGCAGTGCAGATAACAGGGGCCGGTCCTTCTACGAGCAGTACTTC. Translated: CSADNRGRSFYEQYF.

V gene TRBV15 combines with J gene TRBJ2-1; D perhaps matches TRBD1 (6 bases). The germline V gene encodes CDR1 LNHNV and CDR2 YYDKDF (reference sequence). The CDR3 is 16 residues long. V lost 1 base, J lost 5 bases, and 15 bases lay in between. This CDR3 is CATSRGTGTLNNEQFF. CDR3 DNA sequence: TGTGCCACCAGCAGAGGAACCGGGACACTGAACAATGAGCAGTTCTTC.